These T cell receptor beta chains were read from a single sample in a study of T cell repertoires in cytomegalovirus infection. MiXCR, run by TCRdb on the reads, gives a single entry per CDR3 protein. The table records approximately 990,000 distinct CDR3 sequences, 30% to 40% of them present only once. For these receptors, no antigen is known. The input for sequencing was cultured CD8+ T cells from PBMCs, taken from culture after CMV antigen stimulation. These receptors all come from a human donor in good health (CMV status not recorded). Some clones in this sample may be carry-over from other donors' samples. Each CDR3 is given with its conserved first and last residue. A D gene is named only where the DNA matches it firmly. Not every row has a clone size; where given, it reads once, few, many or a size class.

V gene	CDR3 length	J gene	clone size	D gene	CDR3 DNA	CDR3 protein
TRBV6-2/TRBV6-3	17	TRBJ2-3	NA	NA	TGTGCCAGCAGCTACTCGGTATTCCTAGAGGGCCCTGATACGCAGTATTTT	CASSYSVFLEGPDTQYF
TRBV7-6	17	TRBJ1-1	NA	NA	TGTGCCAGCAGCTTAGCGAGCCCGGGGAAGCTGAACACTGAAGCTTTCTTT	CASSLASPGKLNTEAFF
TRBV4-1	13	TRBJ1-1	NA	NA	TGCGCCAGCAGCCGACCCGACGGGACTGAAGCTTTCTTT	CASSRPDGTEAFF
TRBV10-3	16	TRBJ2-2	NA	NA	TGTGCCATCAGCGGCAATGGACAAACGAACACCGGGGAGCTGTTTTTT	CAISGNGQTNTGELFF
TRBV4-1	15	TRBJ2-7	NA	NA	TGCGCCAGCAGCCAAGGGCTGGGAACCTCCTACGAGCAGTACTTC	CASSQGLGTSYEQYF
TRBV6-6	14	TRBJ1-2	few	NA	TGTGCCAGCAGTTACTCACAGGGTTTTCCTGGCTACACCTTC	CASSYSQGFPGYTF
TRBV2	16	TRBJ1-4	NA	NA	TGTGCCAGCATGTACAGGGTTAGGCGGACTAATGAAAAACTGTTTTTT	CASMYRVRRTNEKLFF
TRBV4-1	13	TRBJ1-5	many	NA	TGCGCCAGCAGCCAAGTGAGAAATCAGCCCCAGCATTTT	CASSQVRNQPQHF
TRBV3-1	13	TRBJ2-7	NA	NA	TGTGCCAGCAGCCTCCGGGGGGCATTTCGGCAGTACTTC	CASSLRGAFRQYF
TRBV6-6	15	TRBJ1-1	NA	NA	TGTGCCAGCAGTTACACGAAAACAGGGTGGACTGAAGCTTTCTTT	CASSYTKTGWTEAFF
TRBV7-2	19	TRBJ2-3	many	TRBD2	TGTGCCAGCACCCCCTTCGATGGAGCGGGGCTAGTCCTTAAAGATACGCAGTATTTT	CASTPFDGAGLVLKDTQYF
TRBV2	12	TRBJ1-2	NA	NA	TGTGCCACCCTGGAGGGGGTAAGGGGCTACACCTTC	CATLEGVRGYTF
TRBV19	15	TRBJ1-5	NA	NA	TGTGCCACCTCCGCAGGCTTTTATAGCAATCAGCCCCAGCATTTT	CATSAGFYSNQPQHF
TRBV6-2/TRBV6-3	12	TRBJ1-1	NA	NA	TGTGCCAGCAGTTATGCAATCACTGAAGCTTTCTTT	CASSYAITEAFF
TRBV6-5	13	TRBJ2-5	NA	NA	TGTGCCAGCAGTTACCGTGTCGAGGCGACCCAGTACTTC	CASSYRVEATQYF
TRBV6-6	13	TRBJ2-7	NA	TRBD1	TGTGCCAGCAACCGGGACAGCACCTACGAGCAGTACTTC	CASNRDSTYEQYF
TRBV10-3	12	TRBJ1-2	few	NA	TGTGCCATCAGTCTTCAAAACTATGGCTACACCTTC	CAISLQNYGYTF
TRBV7-9	15	TRBJ2-1	NA	TRBD2	TGTGCCAGCAGTCCTAGCGGGACCACCTACAATGAGCAGTTCTTC	CASSPSGTTYNEQFF
TRBV7-9	14	TRBJ1-4	few	NA	TGTGCCAGCAGACAGGACGGAGCATATGAAAAACTGTTTTTT	CASRQDGAYEKLFF
TRBV20-1	14	TRBJ1-1	few	NA	TGCAGTGCTTACTACAGGGAGGAGAACACTGAAGCTTTCTTT	CSAYYREENTEAFF
TRBV7-9	14	TRBJ1-5	few	NA	TGTGCCAGCAGCGGGGGAGGGGCGGATCAGCCCCAGCATTTT	CASSGGGADQPQHF
TRBV7-6	14	TRBJ2-3	NA	NA	TGTGCCAGCAGCCGGGTTGTTGACGCAGATACGCAGTATTTT	CASSRVVDADTQYF
TRBV7-6	16	TRBJ2-1	few	TRBD2	TGTGCCAGCAGCCTCCAGGGACTAGCGGGGGGCCCTTCCTTGTTCTTC	CASSLQGLAGGPSLFF
TRBV12-3/TRBV12-4	15	TRBJ2-2	NA	NA	TGTGCCAGCAGTTTAAGGGAGTTAGTTGGCAGGGAGCTGTTTTTT	CASSLRELVGRELFF
TRBV7-2	15	TRBJ2-5	NA	NA	TGTGCCGGCAGCTTAGTCCAGGGACTGGGAGAGACCCAGTACTTC	CAGSLVQGLGETQYF
TRBV4-1	19	TRBJ2-1	few	TRBD2	TGCGCCAGCAGCCAAGAAAACGGACTAGCGGGGGACTCCTACAATGAGCAGTTCTTC	CASSQENGLAGDSYNEQFF
TRBV27	13	TRBJ2-5	NA	NA	TGTGCCAGCAGTCTTGGACACATAGAGACCCAGTACTTC	CASSLGHIETQYF
TRBV7-8	18	TRBJ2-5	many	NA	TGTGCCAGCAGCTTAAGGGCGGCGACAGCTGACTACCAAGAGACCCAGTACTTC	CASSLRAATADYQETQYF
TRBV27	11	TRBJ2-1	few	NA	TGTGCCAGCACCTGGGGCACTGAGCAGTTCTTC	CASTWGTEQFF
TRBV2	13	TRBJ1-1	NA	NA	TGTGCCACCAAGGGACGGGTGAACACTGAAGCTTTCTTT	CATKGRVNTEAFF
TRBV12-3/TRBV12-4	14	TRBJ2-7	NA	NA	TGTGCCAGCAGTTTCGGGTCCCTCTCCTACGAGCAGTACTTC	CASSFGSLSYEQYF
TRBV6-5	15	TRBJ2-3	few	NA	TGTGCCAGCAGTTACGAGGGACATCCCTCAGATACGCAGTATTTT	CASSYEGHPSDTQYF
TRBV18	16	TRBJ2-1	NA	TRBD2	TGTGCCAGCTCAACGACTAGCGGGGGGGACTACAATGAGCAGTTCTTC	CASSTTSGGDYNEQFF
TRBV20-1	13	TRBJ2-3	NA	NA	TGCAGTGCTGCCGGGACCGCCACAGATACGCAGTATTTT	CSAAGTATDTQYF
TRBV19	16	TRBJ2-3	few	TRBD2	TGTGCCAGTAGTCTCCTTCGGGGGGGTGGCACAGATACGCAGTATTTT	CASSLLRGGGTDTQYF
TRBV7-8	14	TRBJ2-5	many	NA	TGTGCCAGCAGCTTCGGAATAGCTGAAGAGACCCAGTACTTC	CASSFGIAEETQYF
TRBV7-6	15	TRBJ2-5	NA	NA	TGTGCCAGCAGCTCGATCGGAAATAAGGGTGGTACCCAGTACTTC	CASSSIGNKGGTQYF
TRBV6-2/TRBV6-3	15	TRBJ2-3	NA	NA	TGTGCCAGCAGTTACGTTGCAGGGAGCACAGATACGCAGTATTTT	CASSYVAGSTDTQYF
TRBV4-1	13	TRBJ2-7	many	TRBD2	TGCGCCAGCAGTAGAGCGGGGCCGTACGAGCAGTACTTC	CASSRAGPYEQYF
TRBV29-1	15	TRBJ2-7	NA	NA	TGCAGCGCAAATGGGGTGACAGCCCCCCGCTACGAGCAGTACTTC	CSANGVTAPRYEQYF
TRBV6-1	16	TRBJ2-1	NA	TRBD1	TGTGCCAGCAGTGTTTCATGGACAGGGGAGATCAATGAGCAGTTCTTC	CASSVSWTGEINEQFF
TRBV11-2	16	TRBJ1-1	NA	TRBD1	TGTGCCAGCAGCTTATGGGACAGGGATACGAACACTGAAGCTTTCTTT	CASSLWDRDTNTEAFF
TRBV28	15	TRBJ2-3	few	TRBD1	TGTGCCAGCAGGGCTGGGACAGGGGACACAGATACGCAGTATTTT	CASRAGTGDTDTQYF
TRBV6-1	15	TRBJ1-5	few	NA	TGTGCCAGCAGTGCCGGTGTTTTCGGCAATCAGCCCCAGCATTTT	CASSAGVFGNQPQHF
TRBV27	14	TRBJ2-2	NA	NA	TGTGCCAGCAGTCTCAACAGTTGGCGGCTCGAGCTGTTTTTT	CASSLNSWRLELFF
TRBV4-1	15	TRBJ2-7	NA	TRBD1	TGCGCCAGCAGCCAAGAGGGGACAGGGTCCTACGAGCAGTACTTC	CASSQEGTGSYEQYF
TRBV27	15	TRBJ2-4	few	NA	TGTGCCAGCATGAGGGGACCAAGATCCAAAAACATTCAGTACTTC	CASMRGPRSKNIQYF
TRBV4-1	15	TRBJ2-3	NA	NA	TGCGCCAGCAGCCCGATCAGGGGAAGGACAGATACGCAGTATTTT	CASSPIRGRTDTQYF
TRBV20-1	16	TRBJ2-7	few	NA	TGCAGTGCTAGGGGGGTCCATCCGACTGTGGGGTACGAGCAGTACTTC	CSARGVHPTVGYEQYF
TRBV20-1	15	TRBJ1-1	once	NA	TGCAGTGCTAGAGATCTAGAGGGTTTGGACACTGAAGCTTTCTTT	CSARDLEGLDTEAFF
TRBV7-2	17	TRBJ2-1	many	TRBD2	TGTGCCAGCAGCTTAGTGGCTAGCGGGGGGCCCTACAATGAGCAGTTCTTC	CASSLVASGGPYNEQFF
TRBV7-6	14	TRBJ1-1	NA	NA	TGTGCCAGCAGCCTAAACCCGGGCTTCGCTGAAGCTTTCTTT	CASSLNPGFAEAFF
TRBV7-6	14	TRBJ2-1	many	TRBD1	TGTGCCAGCAGCTTAGCGGGACAGGGGGTTGAGCAGTTCTTC	CASSLAGQGVEQFF